The following is a T cell receptor beta chain sequence with its context. What this receptor recognizes is not known. One base away there is no much larger clone; base qualities are not given. Reading the germline V gene gives CDR1 SQVTM and CDR2 ANQGSEA. The V end gives up 8 bases and the J end 10 bases, leaving 11 bases in the junction not matched to a gene. From its cysteine to its phenylalanine, the CDR3 spans 12 amino acids. Just CDR3 DNA is preserved here, 36 bases in frame from base 1. The sample's time point label is to be understood as: about 28 days (+/-7) after the second vaccine dose. AZD1222 recipients with second doses at about 4 weeks or about 12 weeks were pooled, because spike-specific TCR depth and breadth did not differ between schedules. Vaccinee samples were obtained from the UK trials COV001 and COV002, which included a single-blind randomized controlled phase 2/3 trial of AZD1222 (ChAdOx1 nCoV-19) in healthy adults. For TCRbeta chain sequencing, PBMC samples were collected from trial participants at day 0 and at day 28 after the second dose.

This sample is drawn from a study of T cell responses to AZD1222 COVID-19 vaccine (dated by TCRdb to the early 2020s). With respect to the entire study: A total of more than 230 trial participants underwent TCR sequencing, of whom roughly 210 received two doses of AZD1222 and about 25 received two doses of the MenACWY control vaccine. Trial participants were enrolled by age into subgroups of 18-55, 56-69 and 70-plus years, and around 140, 26 and 57 TCR-sequenced participants, respectively, were included in these subgroups. Beyond this particular receptor, the publication reports: After two AZD1222 doses, spike-specific TCR breadth and depth were significantly higher than at day 0 and than in MenACWY recipients. Conclusions about previously exposed vaccinees are limited because only a handful of AZD1222 recipients were SARS-CoV-2 seropositive at baseline. Participants were mostly white British, with more females than males. The authors suggested clonal diversity may have been underestimated. Because no day 14 peak-response samples were available, repertoires were characterized only after the peak T cell response. CD4 TCRs associated with the vaccine covered the entire spike protein, and the dominant responses were in regions 160-218 and 743-854. In the small 56-69-year group, the increase in depth fell short of significance, most likely because of low power. Epitopes outside the regions mutated in the B.1.351 and B.1.1.7 variants were reportedly recognized by nearly half of the unique spike-specific TCRs.

The CDR3 regions of human TCRbeta chains were analyzed by immunosequencing. The paper's data handling went like this. TCRs in the repertoires were matched against a reference library of SARS-CoV-2-specific TCRs that had been generated with the MIRA antigen-specificity platform. Breadth was defined as the fraction of unique TCRs that were SARS-CoV-2-associated, and depth was defined as the fraction of total T cells that were SARS-CoV-2-associated. Using the MIRA data, every spike-specific TCR was mapped to the spike region that the TCR reacted to and assigned to either a CD4 or a CD8 class. Log10-transformed breadth and depth values were compared by one-way ANOVA with Sidak's multiple comparisons tests. In TCRdb, the immuneACCESS table is reduced to in-frame sequences with V and J assigned. These tables do not hold every clone; where another copy was compared, an unresolved V gene accounts for under half, and the others remain unexplained. That table supplies the V and J calls and clone size; D and trimming were determined from the DNA. The sample table lists 180,000 or so clones, approximately 90% of them with a count of one. Clones ranked in the top ten supply more than 1.5% of the sample.

The source material was peripheral blood, sampled 28 days after the second AZD1222 dose. The TCR was taken from an adult who received the AZD1222 COVID-19 vaccine. The sequence links TRBV29-1 to TRBJ1-1, with 9 middle bases fitting TRBD1. The DNA reads TGCAGCTCACGACTACCGGGACAGGGAGCTTTCTTT. Its translation is CSSRLPGQGAFF.